The 6 T cell receptor beta chains reported below all come from one sample, sequenced in a study of blood T cell repertoires in COVID-19. Clones were sequenced by immunoSEQ multiplex PCR, and TCRdb holds only the in-frame ones, with some missing. The sample has 250,000 to 350,000 clones, about 88% seen once; the top ten hold almost 1.5%. Material for sequencing was peripheral blood. These receptors were obtained from a human donor with COVID-19, enrolled during active disease. The donor label of this sample is uncertain.

This clone was seen just once. An end of the junction differs from the germline gene, which may be a read error. V is TRBV7-7 and J is TRBJ2-2, with D possibly TRBD2 on 6 matching bases. Germline lookup yields CDR1 SSHAT and CDR2 FNYEAQ (reference sequence). The CDR3 is 15 residues long. Written as DNA, the CDR3 is TGTGCTAGCAGCTTCTCCGACAGCGGGACCGGGGAGCTGTTTTTT. Its protein product is CASSFSDSGTGELFF. The full variable domain, completed using reference TRBV7-7 and TRBJ2-2, is GAGVSQSPRYKVTKRGQDVTLRCDPISSHATLYWYQQALGQGPEFLTYFNYEAQPDKSGLPSDRFSAERPEGSISTLTIQRTEQRDSAMYRCASSFSDSGTGELFFGEGSRLTVL.

V usage is TRBV28 and J usage is TRBJ1-4; the D is unclear. The V gene lost 6 bases and the J gene lost 5 bases, with 16 bases spanning the gap. The CDR3 totals 15 residues. Germline-derived CDR1 and CDR2 are MDHEN and SYDVKM. The CDR3 here is CASSSPGSSNEKLFF. The CDR3, as DNA: TGTGCCAGCAGCTCCCCGGGTTCGTCGAATGAAAAACTGTTTTTT.

Notes on this clone: The identical CDR3 is also encoded by other nucleotide sequences in the sample. The V and J genes are TRBV18 and TRBJ2-3, with TRBD2 matching 10 bases. Germline lookup yields CDR1 KGHSH and CDR2 LQKENI. The CDR3 extends over 16 amino acids. The V gene end was trimmed by 5 bases and the J gene end by 0 bases; junction bases not matched to a gene: 5. Written as DNA, the CDR3 is TGTGCCAGCTCATCCCGGACTAGCGGTAGCACAGATACGCAGTATTTT. Its protein product is CASSSRTSGSTDTQYF.

The chain uses TRBV6-5 and TRBJ1-6; D is unresolved. V lost 2 bases to trimming and J lost 7 bases, with 12 bases between them. Germline CDR1 reads MNHEY; CDR2 reads SVGAGI. The CDR3 has 15 amino acids. The CDR3 region is CASSYTPGENSPLHF. DNA for the CDR3: TGTGCCAGCAGTTACACCCCCGGGGAGAATTCACCCCTCCACTTT.

The rearrangement uses TRBV4-3 and TRBJ2-1; 7 bases are a match to TRBD2. The germline V gene has CDR1 LGHNA and CDR2 YSLEER. The trim removed 5 bases at V and 5 bases at J, leaving 9 bases unmatched. CDR3 size: 15 residues. The DNA of the CDR3 is TGCGCCAGCAGCTCCGGGGGGAGCCGGAACAATGAGCAGTTCTTC. This translates into CASSSGGSRNNEQFF.

The chain combines TRBV20-1 with TRBJ2-7; 9 nucleotides agree with TRBD1. J lost 5 bases, V lost 4 bases, and 0 bases had no gene match. The CDR3 has 11 residues. The germline gives CDR1 DFQATT, CDR2 SNEGSKA (reference sequence). The CDR3 DNA follows: TGCAGTGCTAACAGGGGGCACGAGCAGTACTTC. Amino acid sequence: CSANRGHEQYF.